The entry that follows covers one TCR beta chain sequence. Its binding antigen is unknown. No much larger clonotype is one base removed from it; base qualities were not supplied. TCRbeta CDR3 regions were amplified from genomic DNA by means of the immunoSEQ Assay, a bias-controlled multiplex PCR. The study's processing was this. The number of nucleated cells in each sample was estimated by amplification of reference gene primers within the assay. Sequence reads were collapsed and filtered to measure the absolute abundance of every unique TCRbeta CDR3 rearrangement. Productive Simpson clonality was computed per sample as the square root of Simpson's diversity index over productive rearrangements. The clones in this table, taken by TCRdb from immuneACCESS, are in-frame only. Not every clone is retained; where verified, under half of the shortfall comes from an unresolved V gene, and the cause of the rest is unknown. V and J calls and clone size are copied from that table; D and trimming were computed from the DNA. The table for this sample lists 150,000 or so clones; more than 80% of them were counted only once. Of the sample, 0.55% is held by the ten largest clones.

Collaborating institutions collected whole blood in K2EDTA tubes following their own protocols. For TCRbeta analysis, collaborators shipped samples in one of three forms: frozen whole blood, isolated PBMCs, or DNA extracted from either of those sample types. This entry is derived from a study of blood T cell repertoires in COVID-19 (dated by TCRdb to the early 2020s). With respect to the entire study: Samples from collaborators originated in the United States, Italy and Spain and spanned both the acute and convalescent phases of COVID-19. The material from the prospective study consisted of cDNA or gDNA derived from T cells, B-cell-depleted T cells, or PBMCs. Subjects who had been exposed to COVID-19, were actively infected with it, or had recovered from it provided the deeply sampled blood TCRbeta repertoires that made up the dataset. The repertoires were released in a freely available public database meant as a resource for research on the immune response to SARS-CoV-2. Samples were obtained from the ongoing ImmuneRACE study (first 160 participants) and from some 1,300 subjects provided by 6 global collaborators. A de-identified subject ID, COVID-19 status, age in years and sex were almost always included in the sample metadata. Where available, HLA class I and class II types were obtained from metadata supplied by the sample provider rather than from assay-based typing.

What the authors observed across the whole study: How much clinical and demographic metadata was included differed by source and by participant, and the metadata was provided uncurated.

The germline V gene gives CDR1 as MNHEY and CDR2 as SVGEGT. The cysteine opens and the phenylalanine closes a CDR3 of 14 amino acids. Only the CDR3 region is kept as DNA, spanning 42 bases read in frame from base 1. The V and J ends are trimmed by 5 bases and 4 bases, leaving 12 bases between them. The chain is encoded by TRBV6-2 or TRBV6-3 joined to TRBJ1-5; TRBD1 is possibly the D segment (6 matching bases). The TCR sequence derives from a man aged 50-59 years with acute or convalescent COVID-19. Source material: peripheral blood. The DNA sequence is given as TGTGCCAGCAGTACAGGGACCCTTAATCAGCCCCAGCATTTT. It translates as CASSTGTLNQPQHF.